The next 2 T cell receptor beta chains were all read from a single sample in a study of T cells in Graves' hyperthyroidism and ophthalmopathy. Authors of the study amplified TCR beta CDR3 regions from RNA transcripts. First-round RT-PCR with HTBI primers amplified the TCR CDR3 region. TCRdb re-called the multiplex PCR reads with MiXCR, one entry per CDR3 protein. The repertoire includes about 640,000 distinct CDR3 sequences, about 14% of them detected once, and roughly an eighth sits in the top ten. What was sequenced was blood. The receptors come from a woman aged 45-60 years with Graves' ophthalmopathy.

This clonotype has a handful of counts. The V call is TRBV29-1, the J call TRBJ1-2; D not resolved. The length of the CDR3 is 11 residues. The germline CDR1 and CDR2 sequences are SQVTM and ANQGSEA. V lost 1 base and J 8 bases, leaving 8 bases between the germline ends. The CDR3 here is CSVEGAGGYTF. DNA for the CDR3: TGCAGCGTTGAAGGGGCTGGGGGCTACACCTTC.

This clonotype was seen a few times. The J gene is TRBJ1-5, the V gene TRBV30; D gene ambiguous. The CDR3 totals 14 residues. V was cut by 0 bases and J by 1 base, with 7 bases left in between. Germline CDR1 reads GTSNPN; CDR2 reads SVGIG (reference sequence). The CDR3 sequence: CAWSVVGSNQPQHF. CDR3 DNA sequence: TGTGCCTGGAGTGTAGTCGGAAGCAATCAGCCCCAGCATTTT.